Below, 21 T cell receptor beta chains from the same sample are listed, as sequenced in a study of T cells in Graves' hyperthyroidism and ophthalmopathy. TCR beta CDR3 regions were amplified from RNA transcripts. Using the HTBI primer set, a first-round RT-PCR was run on the TCR CDR3. Each CDR3 protein is one row after TCRdb ran MiXCR on the multiplex PCR reads. The table lists around 350,000 distinct CDR3 sequences, about 19% of them singletons. The source material was blood. The origin of the receptors is a woman aged 18-30 years with Graves' hyperthyroidism.

This clonotype was recorded at least ten times. The chain is built from TRBV20-1 and TRBJ2-7, with 11 bases lining up with TRBD2. The CDR3 is 16 amino acids. Germline V gene sequence: CDR1 DFQATT, CDR2 SNEGSKA (reference sequence). The J segment lost 2 bases and the V segment lost 0 bases, leaving 6 bases of the junction unmatched. CDR3 residues: CSARDLTSGDPYEQYF. Here the CDR3 DNA reads TGCAGTGCTAGAGACCTGACTAGCGGGGATCCCTACGAGCAGTACTTC.

This chain connects TRBV6-1 to TRBJ2-7; TRBD2 agrees at 7 bases. The CDR3 runs 13 residues. Per the germline V gene, CDR1 is MNHNS and CDR2 is SASEGT. Trimming removed 6 bases from V and 1 base from J; junction bases left unmatched: 3. CDR3 loop: CASRDGRSYEQYF. The CDR3 DNA reads TGTGCCAGCAGAGACGGGAGGTCCTACGAGCAGTACTTC.

There are many counts of this clonotype. This chain connects TRBV15 to TRBJ2-5; D is unresolved. There are 12 residues in the CDR3. V shed 4 bases and J shed 5 bases, with 8 bases lying between them. Germline CDR1 LNHNV, CDR2 YYDKDF (reference sequence). The CDR3, as DNA: TGTGCCACCAGCATCCTAGGGGAGACCCAGTACTTC. Its translation is CATSILGETQYF.

The table lists this clonotype with many counts. The chain combines TRBV7-8 with TRBJ1-5; TRBD1 is a possible D gene (5 bases). There are 13 residues in the CDR3. The germline V gene has CDR1 SGHVS and CDR2 FQNEAQ. V was cut by 3 bases and J by 7 bases, with 10 bases left in between. CDR3 protein: CASSLQGSQPQHF. CDR3 bases: TGTGCCAGCAGCTTGCAGGGTAGCCAGCCCCAGCATTTT.

The genes are TRBV7-2 and TRBJ2-7; D ambiguous. Germline CDR1 is SGHTA and CDR2 is FQGNSA. The CDR3 extends over 15 amino acids. Trimming removed 1 base from V and 2 bases from J, with 12 bases in between. CDR3 sequence: CASSLVSNGPYEQYF. The CDR3 nucleotides read TGTGCCAGCAGCTTAGTGTCTAACGGGCCCTACGAGCAGTACTTC.

This clonotype came up many times. V usage is TRBV6-1 and J usage is TRBJ1-1; 10 nucleotides align to TRBD1. The CDR3 has 13 residues. With 7 bases clipped from V and 5 bases from J, the junction kept 4 bases outside the gene matches. Germline CDR1 is MNHNS and CDR2 is SASEGT. As DNA, the CDR3 is TGTGCCAGCATCCGACAGGGGGCTACTGAAGCTTTCTTT. This translates into CASIRQGATEAFF.

The chain is built from TRBV6-1 and TRBJ2-7; TRBD2 agrees at 11 bases. The CDR3 consists of 14 residues. Trimming at V came to 2 bases and at J to 6 bases, leaving 3 bases not matched to a gene. Germline lookup yields CDR1 MNHNS and CDR2 SASEGT. In nucleotides, the CDR3 is TGTGCCAGCAGTGAACCGGGACTAGCGGTCGAGCAGTACTTC. Its translation: CASSEPGLAVEQYF.

In this sample, this clonotype turned up many times. The DNA for the CDR3 is TGCAGCGCCCAGAAGGACAGGGGGGCCTACGAGCAGTACTTC. It encodes CSAQKDRGAYEQYF. The V and J genes are TRBV29-1 and TRBJ2-7, with 10 nucleotides matching TRBD1. CDR1 and CDR2 from the germline V gene are SQVTM and ANQGSEA. After removal of 7 bases from V and 2 bases from J, the junction contained 8 bases not matched to a gene. The CDR3 contains 14 residues.

This clonotype was observed at least ten times. Because it lacks the conserved phenylalanine or tryptophan at the end, this CDR3 is likely a read error. The chain joins TRBV6-1 to TRBJ1-5; 8 nucleotides align to TRBD1. Germline values: CDR1 MNHNS, CDR2 SASEGT. Unmatched junction bases numbered 10, after V lost 6 bases and J lost 6 bases. This CDR3 is 15 amino acids long. CDR3 coding DNA: TGTGCCAGCAGGAGGCTGGACAGGGCGGGTCAGCCCCAGCATCTT. Residues: CASRRLDRAGQPQHL.

This sequence joins TRBV6-1 and TRBJ2-2; maybe TRBD1 (6 bases). Per the germline V gene, CDR1 is MNHNS and CDR2 is SASEGT. The CDR3 has 17 amino acids. Trimming removed 6 bases from V and 1 base from J, with 18 bases in between. CDR3 nucleotides: TGTGCCAGCAGCAAAGGGGTAGGACAGATGAACACCGGGGAGCTGTTTTTT. As protein: CASSKGVGQMNTGELFF.

This clonotype appeared many times. The chain uses TRBV6-1 and TRBJ1-1; no clear D gene. The germline gives CDR1 MNHNS, CDR2 SASEGT. Trimming removed 6 bases from V and 5 bases from J, with 19 bases in between. This CDR3 has 15 residues. The CDR3 bases are TGTGCCAGCAGAGACCCCAGGTCGGGCGAAACTGAAGCTTTCTTT. Translated: CASRDPRSGETEAFF.

This chain uses TRBV12-5 with TRBJ1-2, with a weak D call TRBD1 (5 bases). Germline V gene lookup returns CDR1 LGHNT and CDR2 FRNRAP. Deletions cut 7 bases from V and 1 base from J, with 10 bases between. The CDR3 runs to 13 residues. Here the CDR3 reads CASALTDNYGYTF. CDR3 DNA sequence: TGTGCTAGTGCTCTGACAGATAACTATGGCTACACCTTC.

For this clonotype: Since no conserved phenylalanine or tryptophan closes the CDR3, a read error is the likely cause. The V and J genes are TRBV5-1 and TRBJ1-5, with unresolved D. The length of the CDR3 is 12 residues. Germline V lookup: CDR1 SGHRS, CDR2 YFSETQ. V was shortened by 1 base and J by 6 bases, with 5 bases between the two germline ends. In nucleotides, the CDR3 is TGCGCCAGCAGCTTGACGGGTCAGCCCCAGCATTTG. This translates into CASSLTGQPQHL.

This clonotype was seen a handful of times. The chain recombines TRBV28 with TRBJ2-5; D might be TRBD1 (6 bases). CDR3 length equals 14 residues. The germline gives CDR1 MDHEN, CDR2 SYDVKM. V was shortened by 6 bases and J by 7 bases, with 18 bases between the two germline ends. The CDR3, as DNA: TGTGCCAGCAGAGGGACAATCGTTTTGGGGACCCAGTACTTC. This codes for CASRGTIVLGTQYF.

In its sample, this clonotype was seen many times. This chain links TRBV30 with TRBJ2-7; 7 bases map to TRBD1. CDR3 length equals 13 residues. CDR1 is GTSNPN, CDR2 SVGIG, per germline (reference sequence). The J segment lost 4 bases and the V segment lost 8 bases, leaving 11 bases of the junction unmatched. DNA of the CDR3: TGTGCCGGGACCCAAGGGGGCGGATACGAGCAGTACTTC. Its protein product is CAGTQGGGYEQYF.

This clonotype has ten or more counts. The rearrangement joins TRBV2 to TRBJ1-1; D gene unclear. The germline V gene has CDR1 SNHLY and CDR2 FYNNEI. This CDR3 spans 13 amino acids. V was cut by 2 bases and J by 1 base, with 5 bases left in between. In nucleotides, the CDR3 is TGTGCCAGCAGTGAACAGCCGAACACTGAAGCTTTCTTT. Translating it yields CASSEQPNTEAFF.

In this sample, this clonotype turned up many times. The chain has TRBV6-1 and TRBJ1-3; 8 nucleotides match TRBD1. CDR3 length: 15 residues. Looked up from germline, CDR1 is MNHNS and CDR2 is SASEGT. Trimming took 7 bases from V and 0 from J; bases not matched to a gene: 5. The CDR3 DNA sequence: TGTGCCAGCACCCAACAGGGGGACTCTGGAAACACCATATATTTT. Translated, it gives CASTQQGDSGNTIYF.

This clonotype was counted ten times or more. V is TRBV7-8 and J is TRBJ1-2, with D possibly being TRBD1 (5 bases). Germline-derived CDR1 and CDR2 are SGHVS and FQNEAQ. The CDR3 has 16 residues. The germline V and J ends were trimmed by 0 bases and 2 bases, with 13 bases remaining between them. The CDR3 sequence: CASSLALGAGNYGYTF. The CDR3 nucleotides are TGTGCCAGCAGCTTAGCGCTCGGGGCAGGCAACTATGGCTACACCTTC. The whole variable domain, remainder taken from reference TRBV7-8 and TRBJ1-2, is GAGVSQSPRYKVAKRGQDVALRCDPISGHVSLFWYQQALGQGPEFLTYFQNEAQLDKSGLPSDRFFAERPEGSVSTLKIQRTQQEDSAVYLCASSLALGAGNYGYTFGSGTRLTVV.

This clonotype was detected many times. This sequence joins TRBV5-5 and TRBJ2-7; the D is unclear. The ends were cut back, 1 base at V and 7 bases at J, with 6 bases in the middle. CDR1 is SGHKS and CDR2 is YYEKEE in the germline V gene (reference sequence). The CDR3 totals 11 residues. CDR3 nucleotides: TGTGCCAGCAGCTTGAAAAGGGAGCAGTACTTC. This codes for CASSLKREQYF. Looking up the rest from reference TRBV5-5 and TRBJ2-7 gives the full variable domain: DAGVTQSPTHLIKTRGQQVTLRCSPISGHKSVSWYQQVLGQGPQFIFQYYEKEERGRGNFPDRFSARQFPNYSSELNVNALLLGDSALYLCASSLKREQYFGPGTRLTVT.

The rearrangement uses TRBV2 and TRBJ2-5; D uncertain. Germline V lookup: CDR1 SNHLY, CDR2 FYNNEI. The CDR3 length is 14 residues. The ends were cut back, 3 bases at V and 4 bases at J, with 12 bases in the middle. CDR3 sequence reads: CASSDNWARETQYF. The CDR3 DNA is TGTGCCAGCAGTGATAACTGGGCTAGAGAGACCCAGTACTTC.

A word on this clonotype: The CDR3 does not end in the conserved phenylalanine or tryptophan, so this is likely a read error. The chain combines TRBV5-5 with TRBJ1-1; a possible D gene is TRBD1 (5 bases). CDR3 length: 13 residues. Germline V gene data show CDR1 as SGHKS and CDR2 as YYEKEE (reference sequence). CDR3 region: CASCLGQGTEAFV. DNA of the CDR3: TGTGCCAGCTGCTTGGGGCAAGGCACTGAAGCTTTCGTT.